This is a list of T cell receptor beta chains from one sample in a study of shared clonotypes between healthy human individuals. Produced via immunoSEQ multiplex PCR; TCRdb's table is partial and in-frame only. This table has about 490,000 clones, approximately 78% appearing once. The sequenced material came from PBMCs. All receptors come from a woman in her thirties or forties in good health. Some clones in this sample may be carry-over from other donors' samples. Each CDR3 is given with its conserved first and last residue. D genes are given only for firm matches. A row's size may be missing; if present it is once, few, many or a size class.

V gene	clone size	J gene	D gene	CDR3 DNA	CDR3 protein
TRBV4-2	.	TRBJ2-7	.	TGTGCCAGCAGCCCAAGACTAGGTCCCCTTTCCTACGAGCAGTACTTC	CASSPRLGPLSYEQYF
TRBV30	once	TRBJ2-5	.	TGTGCCTGGAAGGGGAAGGGGGCGGGGGAGACCCAGTACTTC	CAWKGKGAGETQYF
TRBV19	.	TRBJ1-4	.	TGTGCCAGTAGGAGGGGAACTAATGAAAAACTGTTTTTT	CASRRGTNEKLFF
TRBV5-1	.	TRBJ2-7	.	TGCGCCAGCAGCTTCGGGCTGTTCTACGAGCAGTACTTC	CASSFGLFYEQYF
TRBV6-6	.	TRBJ2-7	TRBD1	TGTGCCAGCAGTCCGGGACAGGGGGCCTACGAGCAGTACTTC	CASSPGQGAYEQYF
TRBV7-2	few	TRBJ2-7	TRBD2	TGTGCCAGCAGCTTAACTAGCGGGAATGGGTACGAGCAGTACTTC	CASSLTSGNGYEQYF
TRBV6-5	.	TRBJ2-7	TRBD1	TGTGCCAGCAGTCCGCCGGGACAGGGAGGTTACGAGCAGTACTTC	CASSPPGQGGYEQYF
TRBV28	few	TRBJ2-1	.	TGTGCCAGCAACGAAGCAGGGAAGGATGAGCAGTTCTTC	CASNEAGKDEQFF
TRBV10-2	.	TRBJ2-7	TRBD2	TGCGCCAGCACGAGGTCCGGGACTAGCGGGGACGAGCAGTACTTC	CASTRSGTSGDEQYF
TRBV5-4	.	TRBJ2-7	.	TGTGCCAGCAGCTTGCCCGGGACGGACATTTACGAGCAGTACTTC	CASSLPGTDIYEQYF
TRBV6-1	.	TRBJ2-5	.	TGTGCCAGCTGTAACACAGGGTTCCAAGAGACCCAGTACTTC	CASCNTGFQETQYF
TRBV7-3	.	TRBJ2-1	.	TGTGCCAGCAGCCCTACAGCGAGCTCCTACAATGAGCAGTTCTTC	CASSPTASSYNEQFF
TRBV5-1	.	TRBJ1-1	.	TGCGCCAGCAGCAAGCTGGGCTTTAGTTCCATGAACACTGAAGCTTTCTTT	CASSKLGFSSMNTEAFF
TRBV29-1	.	TRBJ2-7	TRBD2	TGCAGCGTTGGGCCCCGCCTAGCGGGAGGGCGCGAGCAGTACTTC	CSVGPRLAGGREQYF
TRBV2	.	TRBJ1-1	TRBD1	TGTGCCAGCGAGGGCAGGGGGCGCCCGACTGAAGCTTTCTTT	CASEGRGRPTEAFF
TRBV18	.	TRBJ2-7	.	TGTGCCAGCTCCCCGAACAGGGAAGGCGAGCAGTACTTC	CASSPNREGEQYF
TRBV5-1	.	TRBJ1-1	.	TGCGCCAGCAGCTTCCTCCGCGAAGGCCTTAACACTGAAGCTTTCTTT	CASSFLREGLNTEAFF
TRBV10-3	.	TRBJ2-7	TRBD1	TGTGCCACGCGACAGGGTTCCTACGAGCAGTACTTC	CATRQGSYEQYF
TRBV6-1	.	TRBJ2-5	.	TGTGCCAGCAGGGGTGGAGGGCAAGAGACCCAGTACTTC	CASRGGGQETQYF
TRBV6-5	.	TRBJ1-5	TRBD1	TGTGCCAGCAGCCCGGACAGGGATCAGCCCCAGCATTTT	CASSPDRDQPQHF
TRBV6-5	.	TRBJ1-4	TRBD1	TGTGCCAGCAGCCCTGACAGGGAATTAGGGAGACAACTGTTTTTT	CASSPDRELGRQLFF
TRBV6-6	.	TRBJ2-3	.	TGTGCCAGCAGTTCGAGAGATACCAGCACAGATACGCAGTATTTT	CASSSRDTSTDTQYF
TRBV18	.	TRBJ1-2	TRBD1	TGTGCCAGCTCACCCGGGACAGGGATAGGAGCTAACTATGGCTACACCTTC	CASSPGTGIGANYGYTF
TRBV11-2	.	TRBJ2-7	.	TGTGCCAGCAGCTTAGATCTCCCGTCTGGGCACGAGCAGTACTTC	CASSLDLPSGHEQYF
TRBV5-1	.	TRBJ2-3	.	TGCGCCAGCAGGGTCCTCGGAGGGGGCGGAGATACGCAGTATTTT	CASRVLGGGGDTQYF
TRBV6-6	.	TRBJ2-1	.	TGTGCCAGCAGTGACCCATTCAATGAGCAGTTCTTC	CASSDPFNEQFF
TRBV5-5	.	TRBJ2-7	.	TGTGCCAGCAGCTTGGGGTACGGCAGCGCCTACGAGCAGTACTTC	CASSLGYGSAYEQYF
TRBV30	.	TRBJ2-1	TRBD1	TGTGCCTGGAGCATAAGCCCGGGACAGACGGACAATGAGCAGTTCTTC	CAWSISPGQTDNEQFF
TRBV11-2	many	TRBJ2-1	.	TGTGCCAGCAGCTTAGGTCCGGGGGCTAGTTACAATGAGCAGTTCTTC	CASSLGPGASYNEQFF
TRBV28	.	TRBJ1-2	.	TGTGCCAGCAGGGACCCTTCAGCAACTAGCTACACCTTC	CASRDPSATSYTF
TRBV4-3	few	TRBJ1-1	.	TGCGCCAGCAGCCCCATGCGGAACACTGAAGCTTTCTTT	CASSPMRNTEAFF
TRBV2	once	TRBJ2-3	TRBD1	TGTGCCAGCAGGGAGGACAGGGGAAGCACAGATACGCAGTATTTT	CASREDRGSTDTQYF
TRBV19	.	TRBJ2-3	TRBD2	TGTGCCAGTAGTCTAGCGGGAGGGCCCTGGGATACGCAGTATTTT	CASSLAGGPWDTQYF
TRBV30	.	TRBJ2-7	.	TGTGCCTGGAGTGACCACGCCGAGCAGTACTTC	CAWSDHAEQYF
TRBV10-3	.	TRBJ1-1	TRBD1	TGTGCCACCCGGACAGGGCGACTGAACACTGAAGCTTTCTTT	CATRTGRLNTEAFF
TRBV5-8	once	TRBJ2-7	.	TGTGCCAGCAGCTTGTGGGGGATGGGCGAGCAGTACTTC	CASSLWGMGEQYF
TRBV11-2	.	TRBJ1-3	.	TGTGCCAGCGGCGGACTAAGAGGAAACACCATATATTTT	CASGGLRGNTIYF
TRBV5-1	.	TRBJ2-3	.	TGCGCCAGCAGCTTGGGGTTCTACACAGATACGCAGTATTTT	CASSLGFYTDTQYF
TRBV2	.	TRBJ2-1	TRBD2	TGTGCCAGCAGTGAGGGGGGGTTATACAATGAGCAGTTCTTC	CASSEGGLYNEQFF
TRBV10-3	.	TRBJ2-5	TRBD1	TGTGCCATCAGGGGACAGGGGACTGGTTCGGAGACCCAGTACTTC	CAIRGQGTGSETQYF
TRBV7-9	.	TRBJ1-1	.	TGTGCCAGCAGCTTCGGACAGCAGAACACTGAAGCTTTCTTT	CASSFGQQNTEAFF
TRBV30	.	TRBJ2-1	TRBD1	TGTGCCTGGAGTCCCAGTTGGATGGGGACAGGGGGATCCAATGAGCAGTTCTTC	CAWSPSWMGTGGSNEQFF
TRBV5-6	.	TRBJ2-3	.	TGTGCCAGCAGGTCGGCCAGATACACAGATACGCAGTATTTT	CASRSARYTDTQYF
TRBV28	once	TRBJ2-7	.	TGTGCCAGCAGCCCGCCTCGTTCCTACGAGCAGTACTTC	CASSPPRSYEQYF
TRBV10-3	.	TRBJ2-5	TRBD2	TGTGCCATCAGTGAGCGGGTAGCGGGAGGAGGGGGGGAGACCCAGTACTTC	CAISERVAGGGGETQYF
TRBV5-5	.	TRBJ2-1	.	TGTGCCAGCAGCGCCCGACCAGAAACGGCTAGCGCCTACAATGAGCAGTTCTTC	CASSARPETASAYNEQFF
TRBV30	.	TRBJ1-6	.	TGTGCCTGGAGGGGCGGGGTTTGGGCACCCCTCCACTTT	CAWRGGVWAPLHF
TRBV28	.	TRBJ2-6	.	TGTGCCAGCAGTTCCTCCACGGAGCCCGCCTCTGGGGCCAACGTCCTGACTTTC	CASSSSTEPASGANVLTF
TRBV6-6	.	TRBJ2-7	.	TGTGCCAGCAGTCGGGACACCTTTAACCACGAGCAGTACTTC	CASSRDTFNHEQYF
TRBV30	.	TRBJ2-7	.	TGTGCCTGGAGTGTAGGATCCGACGGCGAGCAGTACTTC	CAWSVGSDGEQYF
TRBV5-6	.	TRBJ2-4	.	TGTGCCAGCAGCTCTTGGGGGCGGATAGCCAAAAACATTCAGTACTTC	CASSSWGRIAKNIQYF
TRBV19	.	TRBJ2-1	.	TGTGCCAGTAGTACAAATAGCGGAGAATACAATGAGCAGTTCTTC	CASSTNSGEYNEQFF
TRBV28	.	TRBJ1-5	.	TGTGCCAGCAGTTTATTTCGTCAGGGAAGCAATCAGCCCCAGCATTTT	CASSLFRQGSNQPQHF